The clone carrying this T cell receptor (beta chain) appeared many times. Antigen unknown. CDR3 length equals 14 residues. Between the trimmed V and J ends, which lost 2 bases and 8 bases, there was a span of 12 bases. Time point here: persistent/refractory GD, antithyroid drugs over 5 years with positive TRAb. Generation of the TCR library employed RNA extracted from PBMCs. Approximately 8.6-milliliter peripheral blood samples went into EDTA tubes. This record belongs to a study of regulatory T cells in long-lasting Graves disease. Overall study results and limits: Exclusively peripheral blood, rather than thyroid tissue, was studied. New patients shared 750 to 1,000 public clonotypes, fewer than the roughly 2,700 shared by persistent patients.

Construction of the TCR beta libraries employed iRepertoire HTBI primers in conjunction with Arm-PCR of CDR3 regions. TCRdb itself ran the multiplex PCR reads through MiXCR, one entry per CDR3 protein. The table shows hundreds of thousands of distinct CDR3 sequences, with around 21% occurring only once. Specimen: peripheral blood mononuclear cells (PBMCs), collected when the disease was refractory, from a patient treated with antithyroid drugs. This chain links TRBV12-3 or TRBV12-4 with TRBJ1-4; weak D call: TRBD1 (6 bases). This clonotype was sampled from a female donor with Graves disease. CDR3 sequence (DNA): TGTGCCAGCAGTTTACGGGGGCAGGGAGAAAAACTGTTTTTT. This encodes CASSLRGQGEKLFF.